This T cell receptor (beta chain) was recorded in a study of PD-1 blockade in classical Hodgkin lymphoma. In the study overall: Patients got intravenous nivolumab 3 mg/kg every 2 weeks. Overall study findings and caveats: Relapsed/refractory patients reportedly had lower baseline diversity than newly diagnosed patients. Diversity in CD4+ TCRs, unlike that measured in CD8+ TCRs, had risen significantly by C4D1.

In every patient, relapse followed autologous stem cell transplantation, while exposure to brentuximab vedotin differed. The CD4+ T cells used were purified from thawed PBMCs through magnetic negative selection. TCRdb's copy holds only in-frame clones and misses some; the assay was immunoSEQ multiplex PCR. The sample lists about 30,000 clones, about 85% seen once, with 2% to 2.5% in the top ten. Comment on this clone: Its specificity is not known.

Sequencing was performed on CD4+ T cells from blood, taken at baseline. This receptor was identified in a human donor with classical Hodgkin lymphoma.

The CDR3 bases are TGCGCCAGCAGCCCGGGGGGACTAGCGGCGTCTGAGCAGTTCTTC. Translation gives CASSPGGLAASEQFF. J is TRBJ2-1 and V is TRBV5-1; 11 nucleotides match TRBD2. Trimming removed 4 bases from V and 9 bases from J; junction bases left unmatched: 9. The CDR3 has 15 amino acids. The germline gives CDR1 SGHRS, CDR2 YFSETQ.